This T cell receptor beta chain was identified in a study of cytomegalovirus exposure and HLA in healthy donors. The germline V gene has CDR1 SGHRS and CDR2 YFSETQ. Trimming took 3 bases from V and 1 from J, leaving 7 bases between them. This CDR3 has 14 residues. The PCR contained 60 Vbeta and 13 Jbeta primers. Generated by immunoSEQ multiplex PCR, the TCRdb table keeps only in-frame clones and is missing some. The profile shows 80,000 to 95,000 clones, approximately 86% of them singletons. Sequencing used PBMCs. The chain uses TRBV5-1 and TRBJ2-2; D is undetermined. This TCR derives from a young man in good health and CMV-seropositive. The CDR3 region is CASSYRMNTGELFF. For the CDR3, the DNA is TGCGCCAGCAGCTATCGTATGAACACCGGGGAGCTGTTTTTT.